The rows below give T cell receptor beta chains drawn from one sample of a study of T-cell memory formation after mild COVID-19. MiXCR was run by TCRdb on the 5' RACE reads, yielding one entry per CDR3 protein. The repertoire holds around 340,000 distinct CDR3 sequences, approximately 13% seen once, with over 20% in the top ten. Sequenced material: PBMCs or a T cell subset sorted from them (not recorded which). These receptors were taken from a man younger than 35 who had mild COVID-19 (a few samples of this study predate the infection). Cell type and time point are not known. Both conserved end residues are part of each CDR3. The order of the fields is V gene, clone size, CDR3 length, D gene, J gene, CDR3 protein, CDR3 DNA. D genes are given only for firm matches. Clone size is shown for a subset of rows, as once, few, many or a class of expanded clone.

V gene: TRBV12-3/TRBV12-4
clone size: NA
CDR3 length: 15
D gene: NA
J gene: TRBJ1-5
CDR3 protein: CASSLNRGRNQPQHF
CDR3 DNA: TGTGCCAGCAGTTTAAATCGGGGGCGAAATCAGCCCCAGCATTTT

V gene: TRBV19
clone size: few
CDR3 length: 14
D gene: NA
J gene: TRBJ1-3
CDR3 protein: CASSIGGSGNTIYF
CDR3 DNA: TGTGCCAGTAGTATCGGGGGCTCTGGAAACACCATATATTTT

V gene: TRBV7-3
clone size: NA
CDR3 length: 14
D gene: NA
J gene: TRBJ2-4
CDR3 protein: CASSLTVRGNIQYF
CDR3 DNA: TGTGCCAGCAGCTTAACAGTCCGGGGAAACATTCAGTACTTC

V gene: TRBV5-1
clone size: many
CDR3 length: 16
D gene: TRBD2
J gene: TRBJ2-3
CDR3 protein: CASSRGVSGYTDTQYF
CDR3 DNA: TGCGCCAGCAGTCGGGGGGTGAGCGGATACACAGATACGCAGTATTTT

V gene: TRBV4-1
clone size: few
CDR3 length: 15
D gene: TRBD1
J gene: TRBJ2-5
CDR3 protein: CASSQDAGGVETQYF
CDR3 DNA: TGCGCCAGCAGCCAAGATGCAGGGGGCGTAGAGACCCAGTACTTC

V gene: TRBV7-2
clone size: few
CDR3 length: 16
D gene: TRBD2
J gene: TRBJ2-5
CDR3 protein: CASSPWLGTSYETQYF
CDR3 DNA: TGTGCCAGCAGCCCCTGGCTTGGGACTAGCTACGAGACCCAGTACTTC

V gene: TRBV20-1
clone size: NA
CDR3 length: 16
D gene: TRBD1
J gene: TRBJ1-2
CDR3 protein: CSARITGQGVHYGYTF
CDR3 DNA: TGCAGTGCTAGAATAACGGGACAGGGGGTGCACTATGGCTACACCTTC

V gene: TRBV7-9
clone size: NA
CDR3 length: 16
D gene: TRBD2
J gene: TRBJ2-3
CDR3 protein: CASSPRTSGVTDTQYF
CDR3 DNA: TGTGCCAGCAGCCCCCGGACTAGCGGGGTCACAGATACGCAGTATTTT

V gene: TRBV11-2
clone size: NA
CDR3 length: 13
D gene: NA
J gene: TRBJ1-4
CDR3 protein: CASSAQGGEKLFF
CDR3 DNA: TGTGCCAGCAGCGCACAGGGAGGGGAAAAACTGTTTTTT

V gene: TRBV11-2
clone size: many
CDR3 length: 16
D gene: TRBD2
J gene: TRBJ2-3
CDR3 protein: CASSLSTSGGLDTQYF
CDR3 DNA: TGTGCCAGCAGCTTATCGACTAGCGGGGGGCTAGATACGCAGTATTTT

V gene: TRBV3-2
clone size: NA
CDR3 length: 19
D gene: NA
J gene: TRBJ2-6
CDR3 protein: CASSQDSVSSLSGANVLTF
CDR3 DNA: TGTGCCAGCAGCCAAGATTCGGTCAGTTCACTCTCTGGGGCCAACGTCCTGACTTTC

V gene: TRBV11-2
clone size: NA
CDR3 length: 13
D gene: TRBD1
J gene: TRBJ2-7
CDR3 protein: CASSRTGIYEQYF
CDR3 DNA: TGTGCCAGCAGCAGGACAGGCATCTACGAGCAGTACTTC

V gene: TRBV6-6
clone size: few
CDR3 length: 16
D gene: NA
J gene: TRBJ2-6
CDR3 protein: CASRILPSTGANVLTF
CDR3 DNA: TGTGCCAGCAGAATCCTCCCCTCAACTGGGGCCAACGTCCTGACTTTC

V gene: TRBV3-1
clone size: few
CDR3 length: 15
D gene: NA
J gene: TRBJ2-7
CDR3 protein: CASSQGPQGGYEQYF
CDR3 DNA: TGTGCCAGCAGCCAAGGACCGCAGGGGGGCTACGAGCAGTACTTC

V gene: TRBV20-1
clone size: once
CDR3 length: 16
D gene: NA
J gene: TRBJ1-3
CDR3 protein: CSARVHRDTSGNTIYF
CDR3 DNA: TGCAGTGCTAGAGTCCACAGGGACACCTCTGGAAACACCATATATTTT

V gene: TRBV7-2
clone size: NA
CDR3 length: 17
D gene: NA
J gene: TRBJ2-4
CDR3 protein: CASSPQVGGLAKNIQYF
CDR3 DNA: TGTGCCAGCAGCCCTCAGGTGGGGGGGCTAGCCAAAAACATTCAGTACTTC

V gene: TRBV4-1
clone size: NA
CDR3 length: 17
D gene: TRBD2
J gene: TRBJ2-2
CDR3 protein: CASSFFPWGGNTGELFF
CDR3 DNA: TGCGCCAGCAGCTTTTTCCCATGGGGGGGGAACACCGGGGAGCTGTTTTTT

V gene: TRBV15
clone size: NA
CDR3 length: 16
D gene: TRBD1
J gene: TRBJ1-5
CDR3 protein: CATSSFGTVSNQPQHF
CDR3 DNA: TGTGCCACCAGCAGCTTTGGGACAGTTAGCAATCAGCCCCAGCATTTT